The 25 T cell receptor beta chains presented below share a single source sample, sequenced in a study of blood T cells in healthy people across ages. A sample-barcoded 5' primer and a J-beta primer mix were used in a second PCR of about 6 to 12 cycles. TCRdb passed the 5' RACE reads through MiXCR, listing each CDR3 protein once. The sample holds around 1,800,000 distinct CDR3 sequences; about two fifths are singletons and the top ten take roughly 24%. Sequenced material: blood. These receptors were collected from a human donor in good health.

V and J are TRBV24-1 and TRBJ1-2; TRBD1 agrees at 7 bases. Trimming cost V 3 bases and J 8 bases; bases outside gene matches: 17. Germline lookup yields CDR1 KGHDR and CDR2 SFDVKD. The CDR3 extends over 17 amino acids. The CDR3 bases are TGTGCCACCAGTGATCCTTATGGGGCCGACAGGGAGCAAGGCTACACCTTC. Translation gives CATSDPYGADREQGYTF.

The V and J genes are TRBV27 and TRBJ2-7; D is perhaps TRBD1 (5 bases). This CDR3 spans 15 amino acids. Trimming left V 7 bases short and J 4 bases short, with 20 bases between. Germline V CDR1 and CDR2: MNHEY, SMNVEV (reference sequence). The CDR3 protein is CASKAKQGSCYEQYF. DNA of the CDR3: TGTGCCAGCAAGGCGAAGCAGGGATCATGTTACGAGCAGTACTTC.

J is TRBJ1-4 and V is TRBV7-9; D gene uncertain. V was clipped by 5 bases and J by 1 base, with 11 bases between them. Germline V lookup: CDR1 SEHNR, CDR2 FQNEAQ (reference sequence). The CDR3 length is 15 residues. The chain's CDR3 is CASSREGGTNEKLFF. CDR3 bases: TGTGCCAGCAGCCGGGAGGGAGGAACTAATGAAAAACTGTTTTTT.

Here the CDR3 reads CASSLMSGGSDEQFF. The DNA for the CDR3 is TGCGCCAGCAGCTTGATGAGCGGGGGGTCGGATGAGCAGTTCTTC. This sequence joins TRBV5-1 and TRBJ2-1, with 9 bases identical to TRBD2. CDR1 is SGHRS, CDR2 YFSETQ, per germline. CDR3 size: 15 residues. The J segment lost 8 bases and the V segment lost 1 base, leaving 7 bases of the junction unmatched.

This clonotype was observed a few times. The chain recombines TRBV29-1 with TRBJ2-7; TRBD1 agrees at 8 bases. With 3 bases clipped from V and 2 bases from J, the junction kept 3 bases outside the gene matches. The CDR3 is 13 amino acids. Germline lookup yields CDR1 SQVTM and CDR2 ANQGSEA. CDR3 sequence reads: CSVDTGGAYEQYF. For the CDR3, the DNA is TGCAGCGTTGATACAGGGGGAGCCTACGAGCAGTACTTC.

The chain employs TRBV24-1 and TRBJ2-1; 7 bases are a match to TRBD1. Germline V gene sequence: CDR1 KGHDR, CDR2 SFDVKD. The CDR3 is 16 amino acids. The junction had 7 bases not matched to a gene; V was cut back by 3 bases and J by 3 bases. DNA of the CDR3: TGTGCCACCAGTGATAAAACAGGGGCCCTCTACAATGAGCAGTTCTTC. Its translation is CATSDKTGALYNEQFF.

The genes are TRBV5-6 and TRBJ2-1; the D is unclear. Germline assignment: CDR1 SGHDT and CDR2 YYEEEE. CDR3 size: 15 residues. V gave up 1 base and J gave up 8 bases, with 16 bases separating them. The CDR3 DNA reads as TGTGCCAGCAGCTTGATTGCCCAGGCCATCCATGAGCAGTTCTTC. It translates to CASSLIAQAIHEQFF.

The V gene is TRBV18, the J gene TRBJ2-4; D uncertain. The J call is uncertain, as TRBJ2-5 better fits the DNA end. This CDR3 comprises 15 residues. The germline gives CDR1 KGHSH, CDR2 LQKENI. CDR3: CASSPRTSGWETQYF. The DNA for the CDR3 is TGTGCCAGCTCACCGAGGACCTCTGGATGGGAGACCCAGTACTTC.

The chain employs TRBV20-1 and TRBJ2-1; no firm D call. The germline V and J ends were trimmed by 6 bases and 8 bases, with 17 bases remaining between them. There are 13 residues in the CDR3. Germline V CDR1 and CDR2: DFQATT, SNEGSKA (reference sequence). CDR3 DNA: TGCAGTGCCATGTTCCCCATTCTAGATGAGCAGTTCTTC. Translating gives CSAMFPILDEQFF.

This chain uses TRBV4-1 with TRBJ1-2, with a tentative D call TRBD1 (5 bases). The CDR3 extends over 19 amino acids. CDR1 and CDR2 (germline): MGHRA, YSYEKL. V lost 2 bases to trimming and J lost 5 bases, with 27 bases between them. As DNA, the CDR3 is TGCGCCAGCAGCCAACCCCCGGGACCCAGGGTGGGGGGAACTTATGGCTACACCTTC. Protein: CASSQPPGPRVGGTYGYTF.

CDR3 in amino acids: CAWSVEGSLGYTF. CDR3 in DNA: TGTGCCTGGAGTGTTGAGGGCAGTTTGGGCTACACCTTC. V usage is TRBV30 and J usage is TRBJ1-2; D is unresolved. CDR3 size: 13 residues. V was pared by 0 bases and J by 8 bases, with 13 bases between. CDR1 is GTSNPN, CDR2 SVGIG, per germline (reference sequence).

J is TRBJ2-2 and V is TRBV5-5; D unresolved. V was shortened by 1 base and J by 2 bases, with 6 bases between the two germline ends. The germline CDR1 and CDR2 sequences are SGHKS and YYEKEE (reference sequence). The CDR3 runs to 14 residues. This chain's CDR3 is CASSLTFNTGELFF. DNA of the CDR3: TGTGCCAGCAGCTTGACCTTTAACACCGGGGAGCTGTTTTTT.

This clonotype was counted between two and nine times. The V call is TRBV15, the J call TRBJ2-1; D uncertain. The CDR3 is 13 amino acids. V was clipped by 1 base and J by 10 bases, with 11 bases between them. Germline CDR1 reads LNHNV; CDR2 reads YYDKDF (reference sequence). For the CDR3, the DNA is TGTGCCACCAGCAGAGGGGCGTCGAGGGAGCAGTTCTTC. This sequence encodes CATSRGASREQFF.

Notes on this clonotype: One junction end does not reproduce the germline sequence, and a read error may be involved. This chain links TRBV10-3 with TRBJ2-1; 8 bases align to TRBD2. Germline values: CDR1 ENHRY, CDR2 SYGVKD. CDR3 length: 15 residues. The CDR3 region has the DNA TGCGCCAGCAGCCTGATTAGCGGGACCGGACTTGAGCAGTTCTTC. Its translation is CASSLISGTGLEQFF.

The rearrangement links TRBV5-1 to TRBJ2-1; a possible D gene is TRBD1 (5 bases). V was cut by 4 bases and J by 5 bases, with 16 bases left in between. CDR3 length: 15 residues. The V gene's germline CDR1 is SGHRS and CDR2 YFSETQ. In DNA, the CDR3 is TGCGCCAGCAGCCCCTGGGGCGGATCCAACAATGAGCAGTTCTTC. Protein sequence: CASSPWGGSNNEQFF.

The chain uses TRBV2 and TRBJ1-1, with D perhaps TRBD1 (5 bases). Trimming left V 4 bases short and J 1 base short, with 10 bases between. This CDR3 contains 14 residues. Germline CDR1 SNHLY, CDR2 FYNNEI. For the CDR3, the DNA is TGTGCCAGCAGTGGACAGTTTACGAACACTGAAGCTTTCTTT. This codes for CASSGQFTNTEAFF.

The gene calls are TRBV12-3 or TRBV12-4 and TRBJ1-5; TRBD1 is a possible D gene (5 bases). Trimming cost V 1 base and J 0 bases, with 10 bases left between them. The CDR3 has 16 residues. In nucleotides, the CDR3 is TGTGCCAGCAGTTTAGAGTGGGGGAATAGCAATCAGCCCCAGCATTTT. It is translated as CASSLEWGNSNQPQHF.

This clonotype was counted a few times. CDR3 loop: CASSLRLTGTDGYTF. CDR3 nucleotides: TGTGCCAGCAGCCTGCGTTTAACCGGGACAGATGGCTACACCTTC. This rearrangement joins TRBV7-2 to TRBJ1-2, with 7 positions matching TRBD1. This CDR3 spans 15 amino acids. The junction had 12 bases not matched to a gene; V was cut back by 5 bases and J by 6 bases. The germline V gene has CDR1 SGHTA and CDR2 FQGNSA. Variable domain in full (rest from reference TRBV7-2 and TRBJ1-2): GAGVSQSPSNKVTEKGKDVELRCDPISGHTALYWYRQSLGQGLEFLIYFQGNSAPDKSGLPSDRFSAERTGGSVSTLTIQRTQQEDSAVYLCASSLRLTGTDGYTFGSGTRLTVV.

CDR3 DNA: TGCGCCAGCAGCCAAGTGATGATGGCGAACACCGGGGAGCTGTTTTTT. Its protein product is CASSQVMMANTGELFF. The gene calls are TRBV4-1 and TRBJ2-2; D is undetermined. This CDR3 spans 16 amino acids. Germline V gene sequence: CDR1 MGHRA, CDR2 YSYEKL. Trimming removed 1 base from V and 0 bases from J, with 9 bases in between.

The chain carries TRBV5-1 and TRBJ2-1; D gene uncertain. Germline V gene lookup returns CDR1 SGHRS and CDR2 YFSETQ. This CDR3 region has 15 residues. The germline V and J ends were trimmed by 2 bases and 5 bases, with 14 bases remaining between them. The chain's CDR3 is CASSFGPVSDNEQFF. DNA for the CDR3: TGCGCCAGCAGCTTTGGTCCCGTATCTGACAATGAGCAGTTCTTC. Full variable domain (missing parts from reference TRBV5-1 and TRBJ2-1): KAGVTQTPRYLIKTRGQQVTLSCSPISGHRSVSWYQQTPGQGLQFLFEYFSETQRNKGNFPGRFSGRQFSNSRSEMNVSTLELGDSALYLCASSFGPVSDNEQFFGPGTRLTVL.

Points on this clonotype: A much larger clone is a single base away; this may be a read error. This rearrangement joins TRBV6-6 to TRBJ1-2; no definite D call. The germline CDR1 and CDR2 sequences are MNHNY and SVGAGI (reference sequence). The CDR3 sequence is 13 residues long. The V and J ends lost 5 bases and 0 bases respectively, with 7 bases between them. In DNA, the CDR3 is TGTGCCAGCAGTATGGACCCTAACTATGGCTACACCTTC. Translation gives CASSMDPNYGYTF.

The chain uses TRBV28 and TRBJ2-4; 8 bases agree with TRBD2. The CDR3 length is 14 residues. Germline CDR1 reads MDHEN; CDR2 reads SYDVKM. The junction had 7 bases not matched to a gene; V was cut back by 6 bases and J by 6 bases. The CDR3 sequence: CASSGGGAGNIQYF. The CDR3 DNA follows: TGTGCCAGCAGCGGGGGGGGCGCGGGAAACATTCAGTACTTC. Full variable domain (missing parts from reference TRBV28 and TRBJ2-4): DVKVTQSSRYLVKRTGEKVFLECVQDMDHENMFWYRQDPGLGLRLIYFSYDVKMKEKGDIPEGYSVSREKKERFSLILESASTNQTSMYLCASSGGGAGNIQYFGAGTRLSVL.

The chain has TRBV7-9 and TRBJ2-4; maybe TRBD1 (6 bases). The DNA end is more similar to TRBJ2-7, so the J call may be wrong. The CDR3 has 16 amino acids. Per the germline V gene, CDR1 is SEHNR and CDR2 is FQNEAQ (reference sequence). Here the CDR3 reads CASSLMDRIRSYEQYF. In DNA form, the CDR3 reads TGTGCCAGCAGCTTAATGGACAGAATTCGATCCTACGAGCAGTACTTC.

This chain joins TRBV29-1 and TRBJ1-2; TRBD1 aligns across 7 bases. The CDR3 has 13 amino acids. CDR1 SQVTM and CDR2 ANQGSEA come from the germline V gene. The CDR3 is CEAGRGSAYGYTF. The DNA of the CDR3 is TGCGAGGCCGGCAGGGGGTCCGCCTATGGCTACACCTTC. Variable domain in full (rest from reference TRBV29-1 and TRBJ1-2): SAVISQKPSRDICQRGTSLTIQCQVDSQVTMMFWYRQQPGQSLTLIATANQGSEATYESGFVIDKFPISRPNLTFSTLTVSNMSPEDSSIYLCEAGRGSAYGYTFGSGTRLTVV.

This clonotype was seen only a few times. V and J are TRBV20-1 and TRBJ2-5; 8 bases are shared with TRBD1. V was pared by 7 bases and J by 5 bases, with 6 bases of the junction left unmatched. The CDR3 contains 12 residues. Germline V gene data show CDR1 as DFQATT and CDR2 as SNEGSKA (reference sequence). CDR3 coding DNA: TGCAGTGGAAAGACAGGGGATGAGACCCAGTACTTC. This sequence encodes CSGKTGDETQYF.